These 27 T cell receptor gamma chains share one sample of origin, sequenced in a study of gamma delta lymphoproliferative disorders and STAT genes. With CATT, TCRdb re-called clones from the multiplex PCR reads. The sample contains about 4,100 gamma-chain clones, 7% to 8% of which appear only once. The receptor sequences were amplified from genomic DNA of peripheral blood mononuclear cells. Sequencing was carried out using blood. The receptor set was obtained from a human donor in good health.

This clone has at least ten counts. The rearrangement uses TRGV9 and TRGJ1 or TRGJ2. No J segment appears in TCRdb, so it was assigned here by matching the sequence to germline. CDR1 GITISATS and CDR2 ISYDGTV come from the germline V gene (reference sequence). The junction had 7 bases not matched to a gene; V was cut back by 4 bases and J by 1 base. The CDR3 has 14 residues. This CDR3 is CALWDSSNYYKKLF. CDR3 sequence (DNA): TGTGCCTTGTGGGACTCCTCTAATTATTATAAGAAACTCTTT.

This clone was recorded many times. This likely reflects a read error, since a far larger clone is one base away. The DNA is left out, because the CDR3 cannot be placed on it with certainty; the CDR3 is given as TCRdb lists it. The same CDR3 arises from other DNA sequences in this sample as well. With the J gene uncalled, the V gene is TRGV11. TRGV11 is treated as an ORF (open reading frame) with a function not yet certain. Termini included, the CDR3 measures 17 amino acids. This CDR3 reads CTTVPVRSSQGGFKKLF.

This clone rates as medium-sized. The chain joins TRGV10 to TRGJP1. The J gene is not listed in TCRdb, so it was assigned here from a DNA match to germline. TRGV10 qualifies as an ORF whose function is uncertain. CDR3 length equals 17 residues. Trimming at V came to 8 bases and at J to 4 bases, leaving 17 bases not matched to a gene. DNA of the CDR3: TGTGCTGCGTGGGATCGAATCTTAAGGGGCACTGGTTGGTTCAAGATATTT. Its translation: CAAWDRILRGTGWFKIF.

This clone rates as medium-sized. V gene TRGV4 combines with J gene TRGJ1 or TRGJ2. The J gene, not given by TCRdb, was assigned here from a germline match of the nucleotide sequence. The length of the CDR3 is 13 residues. Looked up from germline, CDR1 is EGSTGY and CDR2 is YDSYTSSV. The V gene end was trimmed by 11 bases and the J gene end by 7 bases; junction bases not matched to a gene: 17. The CDR3 here is CARSGGGDYKKLF. CDR3 coding DNA: TGTGCCAGATCAGGAGGAGGTGACTATAAGAAACTCTTT.

This clone is medium-sized in the sample. Different DNA sequences within this sample yield the same CDR3. The V gene is TRGV4, the J gene TRGJ1 or TRGJ2. The J gene was missing in TCRdb and was found by matching the end of the DNA to germline. The ends lost 1 base at V and 1 base at J; junction bases unmatched: 1. This CDR3 has 13 residues. In germline, CDR1 is EGSTGY, CDR2 YDSYTSSV. The CDR3 DNA follows: TGTGCCACCTGGGATGGAAATTATTATAAGAAACTCTTT. It is translated as CATWDGNYYKKLF.

By its share, this clone is medium-sized (0.01 to 0.1%). The gene calls are TRGV8 and TRGJ1 or TRGJ2. Here the J gene was assigned by germline matching of the DNA, as TCRdb has none. CDR3 size: 12 residues. Germline values: CDR1 VENAVY, CDR2 YDSYNSRV. The V and J ends lost 5 bases and 3 bases, in that order; junction bases with no gene match: 4. The CDR3 DNA sequence: TGTGCCACCTGGGGCCGTTATTATAAGAAACTCTTT. It encodes CATWGRYYKKLF.

By frequency in the sample, this clone is medium-sized. The V call is TRGV3, the J call TRGJ1 or TRGJ2. The J gene, left out of TCRdb, was set here by checking the DNA against germline. The CDR3 spans 13 residues. CDR1 and CDR2 (germline): VTNTFY, YDVSTARD (reference sequence). Germline trimming cut 6 bases from V and 4 bases from J; bases unmatched to any gene: 9. The CDR3 nucleotides read TGTGCCACCTGGTCGAGCGGGTATTATAAGAAACTCTTT. Its translation: CATWSSGYYKKLF.

By share, this clone counts as medium-sized. The V gene is TRGV3, the J gene TRGJ1 or TRGJ2. The J gene was missing in TCRdb and was found by matching the end of the DNA to germline. Germline V gene data show CDR1 as VTNTFY and CDR2 as YDVSTARD (reference sequence). CDR3 length equals 15 residues. The V and J ends lost 0 bases and 2 bases, in that order; junction bases with no gene match: 7. CDR3 bases: TGTGCCACCTGGGACAGGCCTCTTCATTATTATAAGAAACTCTTT. Its protein product is CATWDRPLHYYKKLF.

This clone counts as medium-sized. This chain uses TRGV4 with TRGJ1 or TRGJ2. The J gene comes from matching the DNA to germline here; TCRdb lacks it. After removal of 11 bases from V and 12 bases from J, the junction contained 13 bases not matched to a gene. Germline V gives CDR1 EGSTGY, CDR2 YDSYTSSV. The CDR3 consists of 10 residues. CDR3: CAKSGPGKLF. The CDR3 nucleotides read TGTGCCAAATCGGGACCTGGGAAACTCTTT.

Within the sample, this clone is medium-sized. This chain links TRGV10 with TRGJ1 or TRGJ2. The J gene, not given by TCRdb, was assigned here from a germline match of the nucleotide sequence. TRGV10 is identified as an open reading frame with a role that is uncertain. V lost 8 bases and J lost 2; bases outside the gene matches: 10. The CDR3 runs to 14 residues. The CDR3 is CAAWDYEYYYKKLF. In nucleotides, the CDR3 is TGTGCTGCGTGGGATTATGAATATTATTATAAGAAACTCTTT.

In its sample, this clone is medium-sized. The chain has TRGV10 and TRGJ1 or TRGJ2. TCRdb does not report a J gene; here it was assigned by matching the DNA to germline references. TRGV10 is an open reading frame whose function is uncertain. The CDR3 runs to 14 residues. V was clipped by 8 bases and J by 9 bases; unmatched bases: 17. CDR3 nucleotides: TGTGCTGCGTGGGATTCTTTATTGGAGCCTAAGAAACTCTTT. It is translated as CAAWDSLLEPKKLF.

The table lists this clone with a count of one. This chain uses TRGV2 with TRGJ1 or TRGJ2. TCRdb offers no J gene call, so here the DNA was matched to germline to obtain one. After removal of 1 base from V and 5 bases from J, the junction contained 8 bases not matched to a gene. CDR1 and CDR2 from the germline V gene are EGSNGY and YDSYNSKV. The CDR3 extends over 14 amino acids. The CDR3 nucleotides read TGTGCCACCTGGGACGGCTTAATCCATTATAAGAAACTCTTT. It translates to CATWDGLIHYKKLF.

By sample fraction, this clone is medium-sized. CDR3 bases: TGTGCCACCTGGGATTCCCCCTCCTATAAGAAACTCTTT. It yields the protein CATWDSPSYKKLF. The rearrangement links TRGV4 to TRGJ1 or TRGJ2. Here the J gene came from matching the DNA to germline, since TCRdb omits it. The CDR3 loop spans 13 amino acids. J gave up 7 bases and V 3 bases, and 9 bases lay outside the gene matches. CDR1 is EGSTGY, CDR2 YDSYTSSV, per germline.

Sample share makes this clone medium-sized (0.01 to 0.1%). The chain is built from TRGV8 and TRGJP1. The J gene, absent from TCRdb, was called here by matching the DNA to germline. Per germline, CDR1 VENAVY and CDR2 YDSYNSRV. CDR3 length: 13 amino acids. V dropped 4 bases and J dropped 7; count of bases not matched to a gene: 6. CDR3 sequence reads: CATWDLGGWFKIF. The CDR3 coding sequence is TGTGCCACCTGGGACCTCGGTGGTTGGTTCAAGATATTT.

This chain links TRGV2 with TRGJ1 or TRGJ2. In the absence of a J gene in TCRdb, the DNA was matched to germline to assign it here. CDR3 length: 13 amino acids. Germline values: CDR1 EGSNGY, CDR2 YDSYNSKV. V was pared by 1 base and J by 7 bases, with 7 bases of the junction left unmatched. CDR3 in amino acids: CATWDGVGYKKLF. CDR3 in DNA: TGTGCCACCTGGGACGGCGTCGGGTATAAGAAACTCTTT.

This clone came up a few times. This rearrangement joins TRGV2 to TRGJP2. The J gene, not given by TCRdb, was assigned here from a germline match of the nucleotide sequence. Germline V gene data show CDR1 as EGSNGY and CDR2 as YDSYNSKV. The CDR3 is 18 amino acids. After removal of 12 bases from V and 0 bases from J, the junction contained 22 bases not matched to a gene. The CDR3 spells CAPRDHLGWHSSDWIKTF. The CDR3 region has the DNA TGTGCCCCCCGGGACCACCTGGGATGGCATAGTAGTGATTGGATCAAGACGTTT.

By sample share, this clone is medium-sized. The chain carries TRGV11 and TRGJ1 or TRGJ2. The J gene was not available in TCRdb and was assigned here by matching the DNA to germline segments. TRGV11 is an ORF for which the function is uncertain. The V and J ends lost 0 bases and 1 base, in that order; junction bases with no gene match: 6. The CDR3 loop spans 16 amino acids. The CDR3 nucleotides read TGTGCCTGCTGGATTAGGCACAAGAACAATTATTATAAGAAACTCTTT. Protein product: CACWIRHKNNYYKKLF.

This clone counts as medium-sized (0.01 to 0.1%). V is TRGV3 and J is TRGJ1 or TRGJ2. The J gene, left out of TCRdb, was set here by checking the DNA against germline. Germline lookup yields CDR1 VTNTFY and CDR2 YDVSTARD (reference sequence). This CDR3 spans 17 amino acids. V shed 0 bases and J 5 bases; nucleotides not matched to a gene: 16. In DNA form, the CDR3 reads TGTGCCACCTGGGACAGGCCGGAAGGTTCATCGAATTATAAGAAACTCTTT. Translation gives CATWDRPEGSSNYKKLF.

This clone is classed as medium-sized. The CDR3 DNA reads TGTGCCACCTGGGACGGGCTCTCCGGGAAACTCTTT. Translating gives CATWDGLSGKLF. The V and J genes are TRGV2 and TRGJ1 or TRGJ2. The J gene was missing in TCRdb and was found by matching the end of the DNA to germline. CDR3 size: 12 residues. The V gene's germline CDR1 is EGSNGY and CDR2 YDSYNSKV. Germline trimming cut 0 bases from V and 12 bases from J; bases unmatched to any gene: 8.

This clone is medium-sized. The DNA is omitted, as the CDR3 cannot be located on it reliably, and the CDR3 follows TCRdb's listing. The J gene was not called, though the V gene is TRGV11. TRGV11 is recorded as an ORF, its role being uncertain. The CDR3 is made up of 18 amino acids, end residues included. The CDR3 is CTTVPAGLGTRKYYKKLF.

This clone rates as medium-sized. The chain links TRGV10 to TRGJP1. Germline matching of the DNA provided the J gene here, since TCRdb leaves it blank. TRGV10 is an open reading frame whose function is uncertain. CDR3 size: 13 residues. Germline trimming cut 8 bases from V and 4 bases from J; bases unmatched to any gene: 5. Here the CDR3 reads CAAWGGTGWFKIF. Here the CDR3 DNA reads TGTGCTGCGTGGGGGGGCACTGGTTGGTTCAAGATATTT.

This clone is labeled as medium-sized. The V call is TRGV2, the J call TRGJP2. In the absence of a J gene in TCRdb, the DNA was matched to germline to assign it here. CDR1 EGSNGY and CDR2 YDSYNSKV come from the germline V gene. J lost 3 bases, V lost 3 bases, and 7 bases had no gene match. CDR3 size: 15 residues. CDR3 coding DNA: TGTGCCACCTGGGACAGGAACCGTAGTGATTGGATCAAGACGTTT. Translation gives CATWDRNRSDWIKTF.

This clone is deemed medium-sized. Different DNA sequences within this sample yield the same CDR3. The V and J genes are TRGV2 and TRGJ1 or TRGJ2. The J gene comes from matching the DNA to germline here; TCRdb lacks it. The CDR3 is 13 amino acids. Germline CDR1 and CDR2: EGSNGY and YDSYNSKV. With V trimmed by 0 bases and J by 8 bases, 7 bases remained unmatched. CDR3 sequence reads: CATWDGPGDKKLF. CDR3 nucleotide sequence: TGTGCCACCTGGGACGGGCCAGGGGATAAGAAACTCTTT.

This clone was seen just once. This sequence joins TRGV10 and TRGJP1. Because TCRdb records no J gene, it was assigned here through a match of the DNA to germline. TRGV10 is treated as an ORF (open reading frame) with a function not yet certain. The CDR3 loop spans 16 amino acids. V trimming: 10 bases; J trimming: 8 bases; junction bases outside the gene matches: 20. The CDR3, as DNA: TGTGCTGCGTACCCTCGCGCACCCCCGACCGGTTGGTTCAAGATATTT. Amino acids: CAAYPRAPPTGWFKIF.

By share, this clone counts as medium-sized. The rearrangement links TRGV4 to TRGJ1 or TRGJ2. TCRdb lists no J gene, so it was determined here by aligning the DNA to germline. With 1 base clipped from V and 1 base from J, the junction kept 10 bases outside the gene matches. The CDR3 extends over 16 amino acids. Germline values: CDR1 EGSTGY, CDR2 YDSYTSSV. The CDR3 loop reads CATWDGAKGNYYKKLF. CDR3 DNA: TGTGCCACCTGGGATGGAGCAAAAGGAAATTATTATAAGAAACTCTTT.

Concerning this clone: The junction departs from the called germline gene at one end, perhaps through a read error. The chain couples TRGV10 to TRGJP1. TCRdb supplies no J gene; here it was assigned by aligning the nucleotide sequence to germline. TRGV10 is an ORF, with its function uncertain. The CDR3 sequence is 13 residues long. The CDR3: CAGYSTTGWFKIF. In DNA, the CDR3 is TGCGCGGGATATTCTACCACTGGTTGGTTCAAGATATTT.

V gene TRGV9 combines with J gene TRGJP. The J gene is absent in TCRdb and was assigned here via DNA matching to germline. This CDR3 has 14 amino acids. With 5 bases clipped from V and 9 bases from J, the junction kept 4 bases outside the gene matches. Germline lookup yields CDR1 GITISATS and CDR2 ISYDGTV (reference sequence). The CDR3 DNA reads TGTGCCTTGTGGGGGGGGTTGGGCAAAAAAATCAAGGTATTT. This translates into CALWGGLGKKIKVF.